The next 27 T cell receptor beta chains were all read from a single sample in a study of control samples from healthy donors and cancer patients. TCRdb's copy holds only in-frame clones and misses some; the assay was immunoSEQ multiplex PCR. The sample contains under 80,000 clones, 94% of which appear only once. Source material: blood. The receptor set was obtained from a woman aged 25-40 years in good health.

The chain combines TRBV2 with TRBJ1-3, with D unresolved. The CDR3 contains 15 residues. The germline V and J ends were trimmed by 7 bases and 0 bases, with 13 bases remaining between them. Looked up from germline, CDR1 is SNHLY and CDR2 is FYNNEI. Here the CDR3 DNA reads TGTGCCAGCACCCAATCAGGAAACTCTGGAAACACCATATATTTT. Encoded protein: CASTQSGNSGNTIYF.

This chain uses TRBV28 with TRBJ2-2; no reliable D call. Germline lookup yields CDR1 MDHEN and CDR2 SYDVKM. Trimming took 6 bases from V and 11 from J, leaving 13 bases between them. The CDR3 sequence is 12 residues long. CDR3 nucleotides: TGTGCCAGCAGCCCCCCCGGCGGCGAGCTGTTTTTT. Encoded protein: CASSPPGGELFF.

The chain links TRBV29-1 to TRBJ1-2; TRBD1 is a possible D gene (6 bases). CDR3 length equals 11 residues. V lost 5 bases, J lost 6 bases, and 10 bases lay in between. Per germline, CDR1 SQVTM and CDR2 ANQGSEA. The CDR3, as DNA: TGCAGCGTTTACTCAGGGGATGGCTACACCTTC. Its translation is CSVYSGDGYTF. The variable domain in full, completed from reference TRBV29-1 and TRBJ1-2, reads SAVISQKPSRDICQRGTSLTIQCQVDSQVTMMFWYRQQPGQSLTLIATANQGSEATYESGFVIDKFPISRPNLTFSTLTVSNMSPEDSSIYLCSVYSGDGYTFGSGTRLTVV.

This chain links TRBV18 with TRBJ1-4; D is unresolved. The CDR3 covers 13 residues. Germline lookup yields CDR1 KGHSH and CDR2 LQKENI. Trimming left V 3 bases short and J 4 bases short, with 6 bases between. The CDR3 DNA sequence: TGTGCCAGCTCACCGGGTATTAATGAAAAACTGTTTTTT. Translation gives CASSPGINEKLFF.

The genes are TRBV6-1 and TRBJ1-1; D is uncertain. The length of the CDR3 is 13 residues. V lost 4 bases, J lost 6 bases, and 12 bases lay in between. The V gene's germline CDR1 is MNHNS and CDR2 SASEGT. CDR3 amino acids: CASSATSESEAFF. The CDR3 DNA reads as TGTGCCAGCAGTGCGACGTCAGAATCTGAAGCTTTCTTT.

CDR3 in DNA: TGTGCCAGCAGTACCCCAGGGGCGACCTCTGGAAACACCATATATTTT. This encodes CASSTPGATSGNTIYF. This chain connects TRBV28 to TRBJ1-3; tentatively, D is TRBD1 (6 bases). This CDR3 contains 16 residues. CDR1 is MDHEN, CDR2 SYDVKM, per germline. V dropped 5 bases and J dropped 0 bases, with 14 bases sitting between them.

The chain couples TRBV4-2 to TRBJ1-4; 9 bases are shared with TRBD1. The length of the CDR3 is 15 residues. Germline CDR1 and CDR2: LGHNA and YNFKEQ. Trimming cost V 2 bases and J 8 bases; bases outside gene matches: 6. The CDR3 region is CASSQSGTGLEKLFF. Written as DNA, the CDR3 is TGTGCCAGCAGCCAATCCGGGACAGGGCTAGAAAAACTGTTTTTT.

This sequence joins TRBV18 and TRBJ1-2; D ambiguous. Germline CDR1 and CDR2: KGHSH and LQKENI. The V end was cut by 0 bases, the J end by 7 bases, with 15 bases between. The CDR3 loop spans 15 amino acids. In DNA form, the CDR3 reads TGTGCCAGCTCACCACCGTCGGAACAGCGCTCTGGCTACACCTTC. As protein: CASSPPSEQRSGYTF.

The chain combines TRBV2 with TRBJ1-5; the D is unclear. Per germline, CDR1 SNHLY and CDR2 FYNNEI. The V gene lost 4 bases and the J gene lost 0 bases, with 10 bases spanning the gap. CDR3 length: 15 residues. The CDR3 reads CASSADSLSNQPQHF. The CDR3 coding sequence is TGTGCCAGCAGTGCGGACTCTCTTAGCAATCAGCCCCAGCATTTT.

V and J are TRBV28 and TRBJ1-2, with a possible D match to TRBD1 (6 bases). Germline lookup yields CDR1 MDHEN and CDR2 SYDVKM. V was shortened by 5 bases and J by 5 bases, with 21 bases between the two germline ends. CDR3 length: 16 amino acids. The DNA of the CDR3 is TGTGCCAGCAGTCCCCCGGCCCTTGGACAGCTATATGGCTACACCTTC. Translating gives CASSPPALGQLYGYTF.

V and J are TRBV18 and TRBJ2-3; D is ambiguous. Germline lookup yields CDR1 KGHSH and CDR2 LQKENI. The CDR3 is 14 residues long. The ends were cut back, 3 bases at V and 0 bases at J, with 7 bases in the middle. Written as DNA, the CDR3 is TGTGCCAGCTCACCGGACCTCAGCACAGATACGCAGTATTTT. Amino acids: CASSPDLSTDTQYF.

The chain uses TRBV13 and TRBJ1-2; a possible D gene is TRBD1 (6 bases). This CDR3 has 15 residues. Germline V gives CDR1 PRHDT, CDR2 FYEKMQ (reference sequence). V shed 6 bases and J shed 1 base, with 15 bases lying between them. The DNA for the CDR3 is TGTGCCAGCAGTGGGGGGGACACTAATAACTATGGCTACACCTTC. The encoded protein is CASSGGDTNNYGYTF.

The chain carries TRBV14 and TRBJ2-2; 7 bases are shared with TRBD1. The CDR3 contains 15 residues. V lost 5 bases to trimming and J lost 4 bases; unmatched junction nucleotides: 7. Germline V gene sequence: CDR1 SGHDN, CDR2 FVKESK. The DNA for the CDR3 is TGTGCCAGCAGCTTTCGGACAGGCGGCACCGGGGAGCTGTTTTTT. Translating it yields CASSFRTGGTGELFF.

The chain employs TRBV4-1 and TRBJ1-2; the D is unclear. This CDR3 is 14 amino acids long. Trimming shortened V by 5 bases and J by 8 bases, and 18 bases separated the two germline ends. Germline lookup yields CDR1 MGHRA and CDR2 YSYEKL. CDR3 in amino acids: CASSNNEAVGGYTF. CDR3 coding DNA: TGCGCCAGCAGCAATAACGAGGCAGTTGGGGGCTACACCTTC.

This chain joins TRBV11-3 and TRBJ1-5; D not certain. This CDR3 contains 13 residues. Germline V gene lookup returns CDR1 SGHNT and CDR2 YENEEA. Trimming stripped 4 bases from V and 6 bases from J, with 10 bases between. This CDR3 is CASSYDRSQPQHF. Written as DNA, the CDR3 is TGTGCCAGCAGCTACGACCGAAGTCAGCCCCAGCATTTT.

The chain uses TRBV10-2 and TRBJ2-7; D unclear. The CDR3 is made up of 11 amino acids. Deletions cut 2 bases from V and 5 bases from J, with 4 bases between. Looked up from germline, CDR1 is WSHSY and CDR2 is SAAADI. DNA for the CDR3: TGCGCCAGCAGTGAGGGTAACGAGCAGTACTTC. As protein: CASSEGNEQYF.

The chain combines TRBV19 with TRBJ1-1, with D hard to call. Germline assignment: CDR1 LNHDA and CDR2 SQIVND (reference sequence). V was shortened by 8 bases and J by 1 base, with 11 bases between the two germline ends. The CDR3 spans 13 residues. The CDR3 bases are TGTGCCAGTGACCCCTCCGGGAACACTGAAGCTTTCTTT. Its protein product is CASDPSGNTEAFF. Full variable domain (outside the CDR3, taken from reference TRBV19 and TRBJ1-1): DGGITQSPKYLFRKEGQNVTLSCEQNLNHDAMYWYRQDPGQGLRLIYYSQIVNDFQKGDIAEGYSVSREKKESFPLTVTSAQKNPTAFYLCASDPSGNTEAFFGQGTRLTVV.

This clone was observed once. The chain joins TRBV12-3 or TRBV12-4 to TRBJ1-6, with no clear D. This CDR3 region has 12 residues. V shed 2 bases and J shed 9 bases, with 5 bases lying between them. The CDR3 bases are TGTGCCAGCAGTTTAATTAGTTCACCCCTCCACTTT. This sequence encodes CASSLISSPLHF.

The chain carries TRBV12-3 or TRBV12-4 and TRBJ2-1; unclear D gene. Trimming stripped 6 bases from V and 4 bases from J, with 7 bases between. The CDR3 consists of 12 residues. In DNA form, the CDR3 reads TGTGCCAGCAGCCAAACGTACAATGAGCAGTTCTTC. The encoded protein is CASSQTYNEQFF.

The rearrangement joins TRBV5-1 to TRBJ2-7; D possibly corresponds to TRBD1 (6 bases). This CDR3 contains 14 residues. V lost 4 bases, J lost 1 base, and 12 bases lay in between. Germline V gene data show CDR1 as SGHRS and CDR2 as YFSETQ. The CDR3, as DNA: TGCGCCAGCAGCCCTGGGACAAATTCCTACGAGCAGTACTTC. It encodes CASSPGTNSYEQYF.

The gene calls are TRBV19 and TRBJ1-2; tentatively, D is TRBD1 (5 bases). V shed 5 bases and J shed 2 bases, with 15 bases lying between them. The CDR3 consists of 15 residues. Germline lookup yields CDR1 LNHDA and CDR2 SQIVND (reference sequence). The CDR3 DNA sequence: TGTGCCAGTAGTCGAGGGGAGCTGAAAAACTATGGCTACACCTTC. It yields the protein CASSRGELKNYGYTF.

The chain employs TRBV11-2 and TRBJ2-3, with D perhaps assigned TRBD1 or TRBD2 (5 bases each). The CDR3 contains 17 residues. V was shortened by 2 bases and J by 0 bases, with 15 bases between the two germline ends. Germline V gives CDR1 SGHAT, CDR2 FQNNGV. The CDR3 protein is CASSLSGHRSSTDTQYF. In DNA form, the CDR3 reads TGTGCCAGCAGCTTATCGGGGCACCGGAGTAGCACAGATACGCAGTATTTT.

The count of this clone is one. The rearrangement uses TRBV3-1 (or the pseudogene TRBV3-2) and TRBJ1-1; D uncertain. Germline V lookup: CDR1 LGHDT, CDR2 YNNKEL (reference sequence). The CDR3 is 15 amino acids. V lost 1 base and J 6 bases, leaving 15 bases between the germline ends. The CDR3 DNA is TGTGCCAGCAGCCAAGTTCCAGGCGGAACTTCTGAAGCTTTCTTT. Translated, it gives CASSQVPGGTSEAFF.

The rearrangement uses TRBV30 and TRBJ1-3; D remains ambiguous. V lost 2 bases, J lost 0 bases, and 14 bases lay in between. The CDR3 covers 16 residues. Germline CDR1 and CDR2: GTSNPN and SVGIG (reference sequence). CDR3 in DNA: TGTGCCTGGAGTCCTCGGGTCTGGGGCTCTGGAAACACCATATATTTT. It codes for CAWSPRVWGSGNTIYF.

The genes are TRBV24-1 and TRBJ2-1; 10 nucleotides align to TRBD2. The CDR3 spans 16 residues. Germline V CDR1 and CDR2: KGHDR, SFDVKD. V shed 4 bases and J 2 bases; nucleotides not matched to a gene: 4. This CDR3 is CATSDPLAGPYNEQFF. Written as DNA, the CDR3 is TGTGCCACCAGTGACCCACTAGCGGGGCCCTACAATGAGCAGTTCTTC.

The rearrangement links TRBV10-2 to TRBJ1-4, with 7 bases lining up with TRBD1. From germline, CDR1 is WSHSY and CDR2 SAAADI. The CDR3 contains 18 residues. V gave up 6 bases and J gave up 1 base; unmatched junction bases: 14. The CDR3 DNA follows: TGCGCCAGCAGCGTGAGGGACAGCGAATCGGGAACTAATGAAAAACTGTTTTTT. It specifies CASSVRDSESGTNEKLFF.

V is TRBV2 and J is TRBJ2-7; a weak D match, TRBD1 (6 bases). The CDR3 length is 13 residues. V was cut by 4 bases and J by 4 bases, with 11 bases left in between. Germline CDR1 reads SNHLY; CDR2 reads FYNNEI. DNA of the CDR3: TGTGCCAGCAGTGGCGGACAGTCGTACGAGCAGTACTTC. This gives the protein CASSGGQSYEQYF.